Presented here are 30 T cell receptor beta chains from one specimen sequenced in a study of blood T cells in healthy people across ages. The authors ran a second PCR of about 6 to 12 cycles using a sample-barcoded 5' primer and a J-beta primer mix. TCRdb passed the 5' RACE reads through MiXCR, listing each CDR3 protein once. The sample consists of about 1,400,000 distinct CDR3 sequences, around 55% of them appearing once. Sequencing used blood. The receptors originated from a man between 18 and 35 years old in good health.

The V and J genes are TRBV7-2 and TRBJ1-2; 9 nucleotides agree with TRBD1. Trimming removed 1 base from V and 4 bases from J; junction bases left unmatched: 4. This CDR3 spans 15 amino acids. Germline CDR1 and CDR2: SGHTA and FQGNSA. The CDR3 coding sequence is TGTGCCAGCAGCTTAGATGGACAGGGGTTCTATGGCTACACCTTC. This translates into CASSLDGQGFYGYTF. Full variable domain (missing parts from reference TRBV7-2 and TRBJ1-2): GAGVSQSPSNKVTEKGKDVELRCDPISGHTALYWYRQSLGQGLEFLIYFQGNSAPDKSGLPSDRFSAERTGGSVSTLTIQRTQQEDSAVYLCASSLDGQGFYGYTFGSGTRLTVV.

Only a few counts were recorded for this clonotype. The chain uses TRBV29-1 and TRBJ2-1, with D perhaps being TRBD1 or TRBD2 (6 bases each). This CDR3 has 16 residues. The ends were cut back, 0 bases at V and 6 bases at J, with 18 bases in the middle. Germline-derived CDR1 and CDR2 are SQVTM and ANQGSEA. The CDR3 nucleotides read TGCAGCGTTGAAGAGTGGGGTGTAGGGGGGTCCAATGAGCAGTTCTTC. Translating it yields CSVEEWGVGGSNEQFF.

This chain joins TRBV15 and TRBJ2-7; D is undetermined. The CDR3 sequence is 14 residues long. The germline CDR1 and CDR2 sequences are LNHNV and YYDKDF (reference sequence). V shed 0 bases and J shed 5 bases, with 11 bases lying between them. The CDR3 DNA sequence: TGTGCCACCAGCAGAGATAGGGTTACCAACGAGCAGTACTTC. As protein: CATSRDRVTNEQYF.

This clonotype was seen a handful of times. This rearrangement joins TRBV4-3 to TRBJ1-2; D remains unclear. V lost 0 bases to trimming and J lost 3 bases, with 5 bases between them. Germline values: CDR1 LGHNA, CDR2 YSLEER. This CDR3 has 13 residues. CDR3 coding DNA: TGCGCCAGCAGCCAAGACAACCACTATGGCTACACCTTC. Translation: CASSQDNHYGYTF.

The J gene is TRBJ2-1, the V gene TRBV2, with 12 nucleotides matching TRBD2. Looked up from germline, CDR1 is SNHLY and CDR2 is FYNNEI. V lost 5 bases, J lost 4 bases, and 9 bases stayed unmatched. This CDR3 has 17 amino acids. CDR3 sequence: CASSTRPGLAGYNEQFF. The CDR3 DNA is TGTGCCAGCAGTACCCGCCCGGGACTAGCGGGTTACAATGAGCAGTTCTTC.

The chain uses TRBV12-3 or TRBV12-4 and TRBJ2-1; 8 nucleotides line up with TRBD2. V trimming: 5 bases; J trimming: 5 bases; junction bases outside the gene matches: 11. The CDR3 loop spans 16 amino acids. CDR3 in DNA: TGTGCCAGCAGTGGTGCGAGCGGGAGAGCTAACAATGAGCAGTTCTTC. Translating gives CASSGASGRANNEQFF.

The rearrangement joins TRBV29-1 to TRBJ2-1, with TRBD2 matching over 9 bases. J lost 6 bases, V lost 6 bases, and 9 bases had no gene match. The CDR3 is made up of 14 amino acids. Germline lookup yields CDR1 SQVTM and CDR2 ANQGSEA. The CDR3 loop is CSVNGRAGGNEQFF. CDR3 coding DNA: TGCAGCGTCAACGGACGAGCGGGAGGCAATGAGCAGTTCTTC.

CDR3 in amino acids: CASSEGLAGVTDTQYF. Here the CDR3 DNA reads TGTGCCAGCAGTGAGGGGCTAGCGGGAGTTACAGATACGCAGTATTTT. The chain links TRBV25-1 to TRBJ2-3; 10 bases are shared with TRBD2. The J segment lost 3 bases and the V segment lost 3 bases, leaving 6 bases of the junction unmatched. This CDR3 has 16 residues. Per germline, CDR1 MGHDK and CDR2 SYGVNS.

The V gene is TRBV12-3 or TRBV12-4, the J gene TRBJ2-7; D ambiguous. The ends were cut back, 6 bases at V and 0 bases at J, with 6 bases in the middle. The CDR3 has 12 residues. CDR3: CASRWSSYEQYF. As DNA, the CDR3 is TGTGCCAGCAGGTGGAGCTCCTACGAGCAGTACTTC.

This chain links TRBV29-1 with TRBJ2-3, with 10 bases that match TRBD2. Germline V lookup: CDR1 SQVTM, CDR2 ANQGSEA. J was trimmed by 0 bases and V by 5 bases; bases with no gene match: 5. The CDR3 runs to 15 residues. The CDR3 nucleotides are TGCAGCGTTCCTAGCGGGGGACCTAGCACAGATACGCAGTATTTT. Protein sequence: CSVPSGGPSTDTQYF.

The chain employs TRBV7-9 and TRBJ2-7; TRBD2 might be the D (6 bases). V lost 4 bases to trimming and J lost 3 bases, with 16 bases between them. Germline V gives CDR1 SEHNR, CDR2 FQNEAQ (reference sequence). The CDR3 sequence is 15 residues long. CDR3 DNA: TGTGCCAGCAGCTCTGGACTAAACTCTCTCTACGAGCAGTACTTC. Encoded protein: CASSSGLNSLYEQYF.

Only a few counts were recorded for this clonotype. The V and J genes are TRBV11-2 and TRBJ1-1; no firm D call. Germline V gives CDR1 SGHAT, CDR2 FQNNGV. This CDR3 is 17 amino acids long. The germline V and J ends were trimmed by 3 bases and 6 bases, with 23 bases remaining between them. CDR3 region: CASSLDGRRVRLAEAFF. CDR3 bases: TGTGCCAGCAGCTTGGACGGGAGACGGGTCAGATTGGCTGAAGCTTTCTTT.

The V and J genes are TRBV4-2 and TRBJ2-7; the match to TRBD2 covers 7 bases. V lost 4 bases to trimming and J lost 0 bases; unmatched junction nucleotides: 3. Germline CDR1 is LGHNA and CDR2 is YNFKEQ. The CDR3 spans 14 residues. This CDR3 is CASSRTSASYEQYF. CDR3 nucleotide sequence: TGTGCCAGCAGCCGCACTAGCGCCTCCTACGAGCAGTACTTC.

The genes are TRBV11-2 and TRBJ2-3; D not resolved. Germline V gives CDR1 SGHAT, CDR2 FQNNGV. The CDR3 consists of 15 residues. The V end lost 2 bases, the J end lost 1 base, and 10 bases lay between the germline ends. The CDR3 spells CASSLTGYGTDTQYF. As DNA, the CDR3 is TGTGCCAGCAGCTTAACCGGGTATGGCACAGATACGCAGTATTTT.

The chain recombines TRBV11-2 with TRBJ2-7; 7 bases map to TRBD1. The V and J ends lost 5 bases and 0 bases, in that order; junction bases with no gene match: 7. There are 15 residues in the CDR3. The V gene's germline CDR1 is SGHAT and CDR2 FQNNGV. DNA for the CDR3: TGTGCCAGCAGCGCCCGGGACAGACTCTCCTACGAGCAGTACTTC. This gives the protein CASSARDRLSYEQYF.

This rearrangement joins TRBV6-4 to TRBJ2-7; unclear D gene. Per the germline V gene, CDR1 is MRHNA and CDR2 is SNTAGT. There are 15 residues in the CDR3. V gave up 7 bases and J gave up 0 bases, with 16 bases separating them. As DNA, the CDR3 is TGTGCCAGCACCCGTTCGCGGACCGACTCCTACGAGCAGTACTTC. Translating gives CASTRSRTDSYEQYF.

The chain has TRBV20-1 and TRBJ2-5; D might be TRBD1 (5 bases). Trimming removed 6 bases from V and 5 bases from J, with 19 bases in between. The CDR3 runs to 14 residues. Germline CDR1 DFQATT, CDR2 SNEGSKA (reference sequence). The CDR3 DNA reads as TGCAGTGCAAAGGTGGGGCGCGAATTGGAGACCCAGTACTTC. Its translation is CSAKVGRELETQYF.

The table lists this clonotype with a few counts. The chain carries TRBV10-3 and TRBJ1-2; D is unclear. Trimming cost V 3 bases and J 4 bases, with 18 bases left between them. Germline CDR1 ENHRY, CDR2 SYGVKD. The CDR3 runs to 16 residues. The CDR3 DNA is TGTGCCATCAGTGACCAGGCGATGCTTCTTGTCTATGGCTACACCTTC. Amino acid sequence: CAISDQAMLLVYGYTF.

The rearrangement joins TRBV27 to TRBJ2-7, with a tentative D call TRBD2 (6 bases). V was trimmed by 0 bases and J by 4 bases, leaving 16 bases between them. CDR3 length equals 16 residues. Germline V gene lookup returns CDR1 MNHEY and CDR2 SMNVEV (reference sequence). DNA of the CDR3: TGTGCCAGCAGTTTATCGACGAACGGGAGATTTTACGAGCAGTACTTC. This encodes CASSLSTNGRFYEQYF.

The chain couples TRBV6-1 to TRBJ1-2, with D perhaps TRBD1 (5 bases). V lost 5 bases, J lost 6 bases, and 19 bases lay in between. This CDR3 has 15 residues. In germline, CDR1 is MNHNS, CDR2 SASEGT. CDR3 sequence reads: CASSPSGNRANGYTF. DNA for the CDR3: TGTGCCAGCAGTCCATCAGGGAACCGGGCAAATGGCTACACCTTC.

A remark on this clonotype: At one end the junction does not follow the germline gene, possibly because of a read error. The rearrangement links TRBV28 to TRBJ2-7; TRBD2 agrees at 8 bases. This CDR3 has 13 amino acids. Germline assignment: CDR1 MDHEN and CDR2 SYDVKM. The DNA for the CDR3 is TGTGCCAGCAGTCGCGCGGGGGGCGACGAGCTGTACTTC. This gives the protein CASSRAGGDELYF.

The J gene is TRBJ2-7, the V gene TRBV29-1, with TRBD1 as a possible D gene (5 bases). Trimming stripped 6 bases from V and 0 bases from J, with 24 bases between. The CDR3 is 17 residues long. The germline CDR1 and CDR2 sequences are SQVTM and ANQGSEA. The CDR3 region has the DNA TGCAGCGTCGGAGTACATGACGCAGGGCAACCCTCCTACGAGCAGTACTTC. It specifies CSVGVHDAGQPSYEQYF.

The gene calls are TRBV28 and TRBJ2-5, with D perhaps matching TRBD1 or TRBD2 (6 bases each). There are 15 residues in the CDR3. Trimming removed 2 bases from V and 2 bases from J, with 12 bases in between. The germline gives CDR1 MDHEN, CDR2 SYDVKM. CDR3 in DNA: TGTGCCAGCAGTTTACCGGGGGCCCTACAAGAGACCCAGTACTTC. Translated: CASSLPGALQETQYF.

The chain is built from TRBV20-1 and TRBJ1-2; D is unresolved. The germline V gene has CDR1 DFQATT and CDR2 SNEGSKA (reference sequence). V dropped 2 bases and J dropped 8 bases, with 18 bases sitting between them. The CDR3 sequence is 14 residues long. The CDR3 DNA is TGCAGTGCTAGAAGTCAGGTAACGGCTGCGGGCTACACCTTC. Its translation is CSARSQVTAAGYTF.

The chain links TRBV11-2 to TRBJ2-7; D uncertain. Trimming left V 5 bases short and J 1 base short, with 12 bases between. CDR1 and CDR2 from the germline V gene are SGHAT and FQNNGV. CDR3 length: 14 amino acids. DNA of the CDR3: TGTGCCAGCAGCCGTACAGCATTGTCCTACGAGCAGTACTTC. This codes for CASSRTALSYEQYF.

This clonotype was seen a few times. J is TRBJ2-3 and V is TRBV6-1; D is possibly TRBD1 (6 bases). The length of the CDR3 is 18 residues. Germline CDR1 is MNHNS and CDR2 is SASEGT. The ends were cut back, 11 bases at V and 1 base at J, with 28 bases in the middle. CDR3 nucleotide sequence: TGTGCCGCCACAGGGTATACAAGAATTCTAAGTGGCACAGATACGCAGTATTTT. It yields the protein CAATGYTRILSGTDTQYF.

This clonotype was picked up a small number of times. This chain links TRBV20-1 with TRBJ2-5; the D gene is possibly TRBD2 (7 bases). Germline V gives CDR1 DFQATT, CDR2 SNEGSKA (reference sequence). V was clipped by 6 bases and J by 4 bases, with 21 bases between them. The CDR3 runs 15 residues. CDR3 region: CSANGLGGDGETQYF. The CDR3 DNA reads TGCAGTGCAAACGGACTAGGGGGAGATGGAGAGACCCAGTACTTC.

V and J are TRBV3-1 and TRBJ2-7, with 8 bases lining up with TRBD1. The trim removed 4 bases at V and 2 bases at J, leaving 7 bases unmatched. This CDR3 contains 15 residues. Germline assignment: CDR1 LGHDT and CDR2 YNNKEL (reference sequence). In nucleotides, the CDR3 is TGTGCCAGCAGCCCCAGACAGGGGCCAGCCTACGAGCAGTACTTC. Its protein product is CASSPRQGPAYEQYF.

The chain links TRBV3-1 to TRBJ2-1; a possible D gene is TRBD2 (7 bases). The CDR3 length is 14 residues. The germline gives CDR1 LGHDT, CDR2 YNNKEL (reference sequence). The V end was cut by 9 bases, the J end by 5 bases, with 17 bases between. DNA for the CDR3: TGTGCCAGTGGACTAGGGGGGAACCACAATGAGCAGTTCTTC. It codes for CASGLGGNHNEQFF.

The gene calls are TRBV7-8 and TRBJ2-5, with 7 bases matching TRBD2. Trimming removed 4 bases from V and 2 bases from J; junction bases left unmatched: 7. The germline V gene has CDR1 SGHVS and CDR2 FQNEAQ. The CDR3 covers 15 residues. The CDR3 here is CASSWDGTTQETQYF. The DNA for the CDR3 is TGTGCCAGCAGCTGGGACGGGACTACACAAGAGACCCAGTACTTC.